The T cell receptor (beta chain) described here comes from a study of blood T cells in healthy people across ages (dated by TCRdb to the mid-2010s). Some background on the complete study: In model experiments, roughly one uniquely barcoded TCR beta cDNA molecule per two T cells was captured by template switching. To avoid experimental bias, donors of different ages were distributed randomly across sequencing lanes. Four age groups were formed from the donors: young (average around 15 years), middle-aged (approximately 42), aged (under 70) and long-lived (82). To track age-related changes in TCR beta repertoire diversity, the study relied on deep sequencing normalized with unique cDNA molecular identifiers. Using the same blood draw, the study looked at two additional independent replicas of 1 million unique cDNA reads for two donors, one aged 18 to 29 and the other aged 80 or older.

Donors were 40 or so systemically healthy Caucasian individuals from Russia aged roughly 6 to 90 years. Each donor gave 8 to 10 milliliters of peripheral blood, drawn into EDTA-treated Vacutainer tubes. Ficoll-Paque density-gradient centrifugation was used to isolate PBMCs, with at least 6.5 million per sample. Total RNA, at least 5 micrograms per sample, was extracted from PBMCs with Trizol reagent. For every donor, an aliquot of PBMCs went through flow cytometry to measure the percentages of naive CD45RAhigh/CD27high T cells. The germline V gene provides CDR1 SGHRS and CDR2 YFSETQ. Trimmed from V: 4 bases; trimmed from J: 5 bases; junction bases lacking a gene match: 9. From cysteine to phenylalanine, the CDR3 is 15 amino acids long. Only CDR3 DNA is held: 45 bases, read in frame from base 1. The full study reports these points: Conclusive comparison of naive and antigen-experienced compartments was prevented by the profiling of bulk unsorted PBMCs. As age increased, observed TCR beta diversity per million T cells dropped in a roughly linear way, and a significant reduction was already evident by age around 41. Because donor CMV infection status was unknown, age-related changes in expanded clonotypes were potentially confounded. The percentage of naive T cells measured by flow cytometry correlated strongly with observed TCR beta diversity. Estimates of total diversity from one million sequenced T cells were regarded as lower bounds and underestimates. The long-lived group showed more naive CD4+ T cells, fewer expanded clones and increased TCR diversity than the aged group, suggesting age selection.

Comment on this clonotype: Its antigen target is currently unknown. Per-nucleotide qualities are absent, and no much larger clonotype sits a single base away.

To prepare the library, 5' RACE was applied. A second PCR of about 6 to 11 cycles was performed with a sample-barcoded 5' primer and a J-beta primer mix. A unique molecular identifier was introduced onto each TCR beta cDNA molecule by a template-switch 5' adaptor carrying 12 random nucleotides. At least 2.5 million CDR3-containing paired-end reads were obtained from each sample. The Mint cDNA synthesis kit, primed by a TRBC-specific oligonucleotide, was used to synthesize first-strand cDNA from all RNA. Following uracil-DNA glycosylase treatment, a first 18-cycle PCR with universal primers M1SS and BC2_uni_R was performed on all cDNA. The paper's data handling went like this. Normalization of each sample was performed by random selection of 1 million high-quality reads, each carrying a distinct molecular identifier. Reads sharing molecular identifiers were discarded rather than binned into consensus sequences. CDR3 identification, clonotype clustering and error correction used MiTCR with a Q25 quality threshold and the strictest error-elimination algorithm. A nonparametric unseen species model with Euler transformation was used to estimate a lower bound on total TCR beta diversity. The raw public reads went through TCRdb reprocessing: fastp at Q25, MiXCR clone calling, in-frame beta chains kept. Rows with a matching CDR3 protein are joined into one entry that keeps the most common DNA and genes. TCRdb's processing, not the authors' own work, is the source of the V and J calls. This sample comprises fewer than 2,000,000 distinct CDR3 sequences, around 40% of them detected only once. In total, the top ten clones hold under 25% of the sample.

The receptor's source is a human donor in good health. The chain employs TRBV5-1 and TRBJ2-1; 7 bases in the junction line up with TRBD1. The sequenced sample consisted of blood. For the CDR3, the sequence is CASSPETGFHNEQFF. The DNA is as follows: TGCGCCAGCAGCCCTGAGACAGGGTTCCACAATGAGCAGTTCTTC.